A selection of T cell receptor beta chains follows, all from one sample in a study of a mutant IDH1 vaccine in newly diagnosed glioma. These receptors have no known antigen. The assay was immunoSEQ multiplex PCR, and TCRdb's table has in-frame clones only and misses some. Of around 60,000 clones listed, around four fifths are singletons. Here the sequenced sample was PBMCs, taken from a glioma patient whose treatment included an IDH1 peptide vaccine. The source of these receptors is a man younger than 40 with glioma. Both conserved end residues are part of each CDR3. Fields, in order: J gene, D gene, V gene, clone size, CDR3 protein, CDR3 DNA. The D gene is left open where the match is weak. The size entry is marked missing in some rows and otherwise reads once, few, many or a size class.

TRBJ1-4 - TRBV27 - CASSIRRMLNEKLFF TGTGCCAGCAGTATCCGACGAATGCTAAATGAAAAACTGTTTTTT
TRBJ2-2 - TRBV2 - CASGRLVNTGELFF TGTGCCAGCGGAAGACTAGTGAACACCGGGGAGCTGTTTTTT
TRBJ2-7 TRBD1 TRBV6-1 - CASSWDRGPYEQYF TGTGCCAGCAGCTGGGACAGGGGGCCCTACGAGCAGTACTTC
TRBJ1-1 - TRBV7-9 few CASSPDYGWAFF TGTGCCAGCAGCCCGGATTACGGTTGGGCTTTCTTT
TRBJ1-1 - TRBV5-6 - CASSSRLNTEAFF TGTGCCAGCAGTTCCAGACTGAACACTGAAGCTTTCTTT
TRBJ1-6 TRBD1 TRBV30 - CAWDDRGNSPLHF TGTGCCTGGGATGACAGGGGAAATTCACCCCTCCACTTT
TRBJ2-7 - TRBV4-1 once CASSHRLGGTTAAYEQYF TGCGCCAGCAGCCACCGACTTGGGGGGACGACAGCTGCCTACGAGCAGTACTTC
TRBJ2-7 - TRBV5-5 - CASSLGRMLSYEQYF TGTGCCAGCAGCTTGGGCAGGATGCTATCCTACGAGCAGTACTTC
TRBJ1-6 - TRBV19 - CASSMKLIMGVGGPSPLHF TGTGCCAGTAGTATGAAGTTGATTATGGGCGTCGGAGGGCCTTCACCCCTCCACTTT
TRBJ1-2 - TRBV5-1 - CASSQQGWYGYTF TGCGCCAGCAGCCAGCAGGGTTGGTATGGCTACACCTTC
TRBJ2-1 TRBD2 TRBV28 - CASSPSTSGGNEQFF TGTGCCAGCAGTCCATCGACTAGCGGTGGGAATGAGCAGTTCTTC
TRBJ1-1 - TRBV29-1 - CSVVGRMNTEAFF TGCAGCGTTGTGGGGCGGATGAACACTGAAGCTTTCTTT
TRBJ2-6 TRBD1 TRBV5-6 - CASSLAGGSGANVLTF TGTGCCAGCAGCTTGGCAGGGGGCTCTGGGGCCAACGTCCTGACTTTC
TRBJ1-1 TRBD1 TRBV2 few CASSGDRVGTEAFF TGTGCCAGCAGTGGGGACAGGGTAGGCACTGAAGCTTTCTTT
TRBJ1-2 - TRBV2 - CASSPVIERNYGYTF TGTGCCAGCAGCCCCGTCATAGAAAGAAACTATGGCTACACCTTC
TRBJ1-1 - TRBV6-5 - CASSYILGENTEAFF TGTGCCAGCAGTTACATTCTGGGGGAGAACACTGAAGCTTTCTTT
TRBJ2-5 - TRBV7-9 - CALAATQETQYF TGTGCCTTGGCTGCTACACAAGAGACCCAGTACTTC
TRBJ1-4 - TRBV30 - CASGSRGLGEKLFF TGTGCCTCGGGTAGCCGGGGTCTAGGGGAAAAACTGTTTTTT
TRBJ2-7 TRBD1 TRBV7-9 - CASSLPGQYEQYF TGTGCCAGCAGCCTCCCGGGACAGTACGAGCAGTACTTC
TRBJ1-4 - TRBV4-1 - CASSQERAEKLFF TGCGCCAGCAGCCAAGAAAGGGCGGAAAAACTGTTTTTT
TRBJ2-7 - TRBV28 - CASSLYRETYEQYF TGTGCCAGCAGTTTATACAGGGAGACCTACGAGCAGTACTTC
TRBJ2-5 - TRBV5-1 - CASSLVRQANQETQYF TGCGCCAGCAGCTTGGTTCGGCAGGCCAACCAAGAGACCCAGTACTTC
TRBJ2-7 TRBD1 TRBV13 - CASSFTGDEQYF TGTGCCAGCAGCTTTACAGGGGACGAGCAGTACTTC
TRBJ1-5 TRBD1 TRBV10-3 - CAIGTGEQPQHF TGTGCCATCGGGACAGGGGAACAGCCCCAGCATTTT
TRBJ2-7 TRBD1 TRBV28 - CASSLRQGARNEQYF TGTGCCAGCAGCCTGCGCCAGGGGGCGCGGAACGAGCAGTACTTC
TRBJ2-4 - TRBV25-1 - CASSVNRGLAGNIQYF TGTGCCAGCAGTGTAAACCGAGGGCTCGCTGGGAACATTCAGTACTTC
TRBJ2-7 - TRBV19 - CASGGGGNSYEQYF TGTGCCAGTGGGGGCGGGGGAAACTCCTACGAGCAGTACTTC
TRBJ1-2 - TRBV6-5 - CASTPQGANYGYTF TGTGCCAGCACTCCCCAGGGAGCTAACTATGGCTACACCTTC
TRBJ1-3 - TRBV19 - CASSLQGYGNTIYF TGTGCCAGTTCCCTCCAGGGGTATGGAAACACCATATATTTT
TRBJ2-1 TRBD2 TRBV6-5 - CASSYGGGNEQFF TGTGCCAGCAGTTACGGCGGGGGGAATGAGCAGTTCTTC
TRBJ2-7 - TRBV18 - CASSPPGRTYEQYF TGTGCCAGCTCACCCCCTGGGAGGACCTACGAGCAGTACTTC
TRBJ2-5 - TRBV4-1 - CASSRALQETQYF TGCGCCAGCAGCCGGGCCCTCCAGGAGACCCAGTACTTC
TRBJ2-7 - TRBV27 once CASSLRAGASYEQYF TGTGCCAGCAGTTTACGGGCAGGGGCCTCCTACGAGCAGTACTTC
TRBJ2-7 TRBD1 TRBV5-5 - CASTETGGEQYF TGTGCCAGCACCGAAACAGGGGGCGAGCAGTACTTC
TRBJ1-1 TRBD1 TRBV29-1 few CSGGDRSSKAFF TGCAGCGGGGGGGACAGATCTTCCAAAGCTTTCTTT
TRBJ2-7 TRBD2 TRBV5-1 - CASSLVQMGLPVEQYF TGCGCCAGCAGCTTGGTCCAAATGGGACTACCAGTGGAGCAGTACTTC
TRBJ1-3 - TRBV2 - CASSESFRGNTIYF TGTGCCAGCAGTGAAAGTTTCAGGGGAAACACCATATATTTT
TRBJ1-1 TRBD1 TRBV7-6 - CASSLVRQGYLSNTEAFF TGTGCCAGCAGCTTAGTTCGACAGGGATACCTCTCGAACACTGAAGCTTTCTTT
TRBJ2-7 - TRBV6-1 - CASSEGSAGPYEQYF TGTGCCAGCAGTGAAGGGAGCGCAGGGCCCTACGAGCAGTACTTC
TRBJ2-7 - TRBV30 - CAWSVAARNYEQYF TGTGCCTGGAGTGTCGCAGCCCGCAACTACGAGCAGTACTTC
TRBJ1-6 - TRBV6-5 - CASSHDSNSPLHF TGTGCCAGCAGCCACGACAGTAATTCACCCCTCCACTTT
TRBJ2-7 TRBD2 TRBV5-4 - CASSPKGRGEREQYF TGTGCCAGCAGCCCCAAGGGGCGGGGGGAAAGGGAGCAGTACTTC